This T cell receptor beta chain was profiled in a study of blood T cell repertoires in COVID-19. Looking at the study overall: Some COVID-19 samples were acute and others convalescent; all came from the United States, Italy and Spain.

This CDR3 has 14 amino acids. Germline-derived CDR1 and CDR2 are SNHLY and FYNNEI. V was shortened by 7 bases and J by 3 bases, with 16 bases between the two germline ends. The authors' processing: Amplification of reference gene primers was used by the study to estimate nucleated cell counts. The table came from immunoSEQ multiplex PCR; TCRdb's copy has only in-frame clones and leaves some out. V, J and clone size were drawn from that table, and D and trimming were deduced from the DNA. The top ten clones hold more than 5.5% of a sample with nearly 110,000 clones, about 82% of them seen once. Sample: peripheral blood. The sequence came from a man older than 75 with COVID-19, enrolled during active disease. V gene TRBV2 combines with J gene TRBJ2-7, with D possibly matching TRBD1 (5 bases). The CDR3 bases are TGTGCCAGCACTGCTCAGGGTAGAAACTACGAGCAGTACTTC. Its protein product is CASTAQGRNYEQYF.